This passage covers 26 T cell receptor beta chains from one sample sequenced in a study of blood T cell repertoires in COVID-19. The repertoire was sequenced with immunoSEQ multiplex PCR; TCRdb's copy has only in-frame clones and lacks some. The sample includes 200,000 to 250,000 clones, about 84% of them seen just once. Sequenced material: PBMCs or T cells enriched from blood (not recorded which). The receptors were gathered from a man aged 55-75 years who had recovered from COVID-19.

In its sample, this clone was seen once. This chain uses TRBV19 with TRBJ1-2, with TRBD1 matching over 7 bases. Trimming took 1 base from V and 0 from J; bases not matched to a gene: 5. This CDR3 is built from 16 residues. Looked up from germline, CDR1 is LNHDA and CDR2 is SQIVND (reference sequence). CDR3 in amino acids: CASSIGPDRTNYGYTF. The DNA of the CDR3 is TGTGCCAGTAGTATAGGACCGGACAGGACTAACTATGGCTACACCTTC.

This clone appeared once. CDR3 protein: CASRVGTGNEKLFF. CDR3 DNA sequence: TGCGCCAGCAGGGTTGGGACAGGGAATGAAAAACTGTTTTTT. The chain joins TRBV5-1 to TRBJ1-4, with TRBD1 matching 9 bases. V trimming: 5 bases; J trimming: 5 bases; junction bases outside the gene matches: 4. The CDR3 runs 14 residues. The germline V gene encodes CDR1 SGHRS and CDR2 YFSETQ.

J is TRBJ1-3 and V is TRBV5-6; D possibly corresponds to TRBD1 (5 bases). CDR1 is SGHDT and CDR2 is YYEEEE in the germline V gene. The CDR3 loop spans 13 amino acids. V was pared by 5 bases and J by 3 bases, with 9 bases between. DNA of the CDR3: TGTGCCAGCAGGGGGGGTTATGGAAACACCATATATTTT. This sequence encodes CASRGGYGNTIYF.

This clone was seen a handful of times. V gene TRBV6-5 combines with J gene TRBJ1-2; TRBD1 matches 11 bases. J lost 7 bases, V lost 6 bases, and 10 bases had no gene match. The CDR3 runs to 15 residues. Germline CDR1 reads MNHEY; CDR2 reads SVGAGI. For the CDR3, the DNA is TGTGCCAGCAGGCCGACGGGACAGGGGGGAAGTGGCTACACCTTC. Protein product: CASRPTGQGGSGYTF.

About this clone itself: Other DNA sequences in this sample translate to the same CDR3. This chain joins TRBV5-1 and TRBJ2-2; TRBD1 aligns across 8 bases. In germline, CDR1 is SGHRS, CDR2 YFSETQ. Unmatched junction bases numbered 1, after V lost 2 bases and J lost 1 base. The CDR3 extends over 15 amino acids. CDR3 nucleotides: TGCGCCAGCAGCTTAGACAGGGGGAACACCGGGGAGCTGTTTTTT. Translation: CASSLDRGNTGELFF. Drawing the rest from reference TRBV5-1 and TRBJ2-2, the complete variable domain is KAGVTQTPRYLIKTRGQQVTLSCSPISGHRSVSWYQQTPGQGLQFLFEYFSETQRNKGNFPGRFSGRQFSNSRSEMNVSTLELGDSALYLCASSLDRGNTGELFFGEGSRLTVL.

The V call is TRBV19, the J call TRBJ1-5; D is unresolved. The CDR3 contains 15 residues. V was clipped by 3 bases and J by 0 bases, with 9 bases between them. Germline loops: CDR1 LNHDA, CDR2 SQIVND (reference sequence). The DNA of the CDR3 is TGTGCCAGTAGTATGGGGAGATATAGCAATCAGCCCCAGCATTTT. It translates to CASSMGRYSNQPQHF. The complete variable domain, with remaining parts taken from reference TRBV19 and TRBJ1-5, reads DGGITQSPKYLFRKEGQNVTLSCEQNLNHDAMYWYRQDPGQGLRLIYYSQIVNDFQKGDIAEGYSVSREKKESFPLTVTSAQKNPTAFYLCASSMGRYSNQPQHFGDGTRLSIL.

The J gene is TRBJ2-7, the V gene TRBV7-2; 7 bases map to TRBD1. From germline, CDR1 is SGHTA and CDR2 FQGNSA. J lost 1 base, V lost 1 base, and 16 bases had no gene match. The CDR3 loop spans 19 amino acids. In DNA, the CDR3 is TGTGCCAGCAGCTTAGGATTGGGTTTTGGACCGGGACAGTCCTACGAGCAGTACTTC. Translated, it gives CASSLGLGFGPGQSYEQYF.

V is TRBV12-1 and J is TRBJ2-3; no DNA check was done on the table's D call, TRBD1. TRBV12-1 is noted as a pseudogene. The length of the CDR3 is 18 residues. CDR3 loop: CASSFAPGRRQGVHTQYF. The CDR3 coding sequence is TGTGCCAGCAGCTTTGCTCCTGGACGGAGACAGGGGGTACATACGCAGTATTTT.

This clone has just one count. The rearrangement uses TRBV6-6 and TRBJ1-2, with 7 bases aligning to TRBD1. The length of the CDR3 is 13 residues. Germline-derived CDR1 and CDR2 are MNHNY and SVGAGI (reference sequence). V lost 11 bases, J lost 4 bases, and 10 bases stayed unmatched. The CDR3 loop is CAGTRGVGYGYTF. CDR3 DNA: TGTGCCGGGACCAGGGGGGTTGGCTATGGCTACACCTTC.

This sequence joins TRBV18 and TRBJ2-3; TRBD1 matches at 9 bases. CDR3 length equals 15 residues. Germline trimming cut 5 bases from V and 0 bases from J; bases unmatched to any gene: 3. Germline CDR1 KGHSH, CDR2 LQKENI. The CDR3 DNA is TGTGCCAGCTCAAACAGGGGGCCGAGCACAGATACGCAGTATTTT. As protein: CASSNRGPSTDTQYF.

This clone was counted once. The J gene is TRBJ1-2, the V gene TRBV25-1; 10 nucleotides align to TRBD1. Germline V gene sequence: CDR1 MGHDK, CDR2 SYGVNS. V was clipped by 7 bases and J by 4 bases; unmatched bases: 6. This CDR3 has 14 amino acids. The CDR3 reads CASKGTGEAYGYTF. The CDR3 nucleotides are TGTGCCAGCAAGGGGACAGGGGAGGCCTATGGCTACACCTTC.

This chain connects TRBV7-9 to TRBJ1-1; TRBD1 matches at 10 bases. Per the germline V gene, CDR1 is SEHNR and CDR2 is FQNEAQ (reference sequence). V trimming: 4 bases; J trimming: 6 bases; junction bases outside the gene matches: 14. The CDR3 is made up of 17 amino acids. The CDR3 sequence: CASSSRTPGQGRSEAFF. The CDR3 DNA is TGTGCCAGCAGCTCAAGGACCCCGGGACAGGGGAGGTCTGAAGCTTTCTTT.

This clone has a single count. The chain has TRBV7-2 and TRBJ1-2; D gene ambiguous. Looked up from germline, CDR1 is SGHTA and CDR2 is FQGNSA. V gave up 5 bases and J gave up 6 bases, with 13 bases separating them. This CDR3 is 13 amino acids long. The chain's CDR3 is CASSRFVGDGYTF. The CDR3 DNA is TGTGCCAGCAGCCGATTCGTAGGAGATGGCTACACCTTC.

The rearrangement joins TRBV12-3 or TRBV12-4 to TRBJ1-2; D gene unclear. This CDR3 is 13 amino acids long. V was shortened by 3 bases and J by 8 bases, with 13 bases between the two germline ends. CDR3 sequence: CASSFRREVGYTF. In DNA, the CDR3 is TGTGCCAGCAGTTTTCGACGGGAGGTAGGCTACACCTTC.

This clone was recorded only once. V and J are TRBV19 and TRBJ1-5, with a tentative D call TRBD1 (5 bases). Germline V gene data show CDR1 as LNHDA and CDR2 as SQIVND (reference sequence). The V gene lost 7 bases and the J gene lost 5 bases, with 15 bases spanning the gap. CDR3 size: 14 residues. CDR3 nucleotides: TGTGCCAGTACACGGCAGGGCAGCTATCAGCCCCAGCATTTT. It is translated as CASTRQGSYQPQHF. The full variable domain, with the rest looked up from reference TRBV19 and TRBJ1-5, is DGGITQSPKYLFRKEGQNVTLSCEQNLNHDAMYWYRQDPGQGLRLIYYSQIVNDFQKGDIAEGYSVSREKKESFPLTVTSAQKNPTAFYLCASTRQGSYQPQHFGDGTRLSIL.

The CDR3 spells CASSPGGLAKNIQYF. CDR3 coding DNA: TGTGCCAGCAGCCCGGGGGGATTAGCCAAAAACATTCAGTACTTC. The chain links TRBV7-8 to TRBJ2-4; TRBD2 matches 7 bases. With V trimmed by 5 bases and J by 0 bases, 4 bases remained unmatched. Germline V gives CDR1 SGHVS, CDR2 FQNEAQ. The length of the CDR3 is 15 residues.

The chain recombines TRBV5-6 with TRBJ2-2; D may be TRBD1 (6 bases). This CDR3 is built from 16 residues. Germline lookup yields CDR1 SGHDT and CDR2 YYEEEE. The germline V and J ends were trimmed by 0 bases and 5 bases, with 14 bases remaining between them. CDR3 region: CASSLEVDSWTGELFF. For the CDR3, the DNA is TGTGCCAGCAGCTTGGAGGTGGACAGTTGGACCGGGGAGCTGTTTTTT. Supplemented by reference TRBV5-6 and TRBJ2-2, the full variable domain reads DAGVTQSPTHLIKTRGQQVTLRCSPKSGHDTVSWYQQALGQGPQFIFQYYEEEERQRGNFPDRFSGHQFPNYSSELNVNALLLGDSALYLCASSLEVDSWTGELFFGEGSRLTVL.

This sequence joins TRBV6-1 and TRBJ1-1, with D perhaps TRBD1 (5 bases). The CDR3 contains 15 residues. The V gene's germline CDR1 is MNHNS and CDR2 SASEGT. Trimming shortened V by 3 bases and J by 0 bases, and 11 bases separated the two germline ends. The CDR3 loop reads CASSDAARVNTEAFF. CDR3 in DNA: TGTGCCAGCAGTGACGCGGCCAGGGTGAACACTGAAGCTTTCTTT.

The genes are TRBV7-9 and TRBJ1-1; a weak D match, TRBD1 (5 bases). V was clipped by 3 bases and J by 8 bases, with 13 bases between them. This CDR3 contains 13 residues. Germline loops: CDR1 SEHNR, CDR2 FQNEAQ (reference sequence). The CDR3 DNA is TGTGCCAGCAGCTTCGACAGTAAAGGGGAAGCTTTCTTT. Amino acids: CASSFDSKGEAFF.

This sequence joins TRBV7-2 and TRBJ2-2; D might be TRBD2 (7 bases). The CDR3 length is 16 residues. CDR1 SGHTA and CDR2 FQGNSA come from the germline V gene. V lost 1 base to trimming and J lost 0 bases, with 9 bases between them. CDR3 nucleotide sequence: TGTGCCAGCAGCTTAGGAGGGGGGGCGAACACCGGGGAGCTGTTTTTT. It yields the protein CASSLGGGANTGELFF.

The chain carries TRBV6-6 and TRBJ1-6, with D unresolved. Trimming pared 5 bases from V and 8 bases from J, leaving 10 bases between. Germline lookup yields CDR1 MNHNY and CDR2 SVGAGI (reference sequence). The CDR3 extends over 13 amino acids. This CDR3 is CASSRALDSPLHF. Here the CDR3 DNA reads TGTGCCAGCAGTCGGGCCCTGGATTCACCCCTCCACTTT.

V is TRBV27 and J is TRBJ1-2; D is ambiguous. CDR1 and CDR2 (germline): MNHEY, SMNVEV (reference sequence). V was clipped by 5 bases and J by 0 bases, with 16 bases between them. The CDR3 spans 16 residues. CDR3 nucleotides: TGTGCCAGCAGTACAAGTGGCAGGCCCGCTAACTATGGCTACACCTTC. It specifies CASSTSGRPANYGYTF.

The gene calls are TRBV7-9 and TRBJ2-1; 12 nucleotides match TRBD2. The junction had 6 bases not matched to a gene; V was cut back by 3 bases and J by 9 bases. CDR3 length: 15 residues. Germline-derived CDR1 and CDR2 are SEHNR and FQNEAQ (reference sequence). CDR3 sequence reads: CASSLTSGGEGEQFF. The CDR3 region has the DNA TGTGCCAGCAGCTTGACTAGCGGGGGTGAGGGTGAGCAGTTCTTC.

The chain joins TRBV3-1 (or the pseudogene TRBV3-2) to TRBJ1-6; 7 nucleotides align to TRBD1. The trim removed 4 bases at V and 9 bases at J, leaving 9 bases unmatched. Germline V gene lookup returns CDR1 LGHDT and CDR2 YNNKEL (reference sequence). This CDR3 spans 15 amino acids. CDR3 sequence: CASSRRGSFISPLHF. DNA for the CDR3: TGTGCCAGCAGCCGCAGGGGGAGTTTTATTTCACCCCTCCACTTT.

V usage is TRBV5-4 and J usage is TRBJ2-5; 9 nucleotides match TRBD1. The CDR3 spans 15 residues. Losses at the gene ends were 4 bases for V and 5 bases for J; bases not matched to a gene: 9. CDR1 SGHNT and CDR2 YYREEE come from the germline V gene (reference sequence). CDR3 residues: CASSQDRGYAETQYF. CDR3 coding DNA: TGTGCCAGCAGCCAGGACAGGGGTTATGCGGAGACCCAGTACTTC.

CDR3 protein: CASSQYGWGDRAYNEQFF. In nucleotides, the CDR3 is TGTGCCAGCAGCCAATACGGGTGGGGGGACAGGGCGTACAATGAGCAGTTCTTC. The V and J genes are TRBV4-2 and TRBJ2-1; 9 nucleotides align to TRBD1. Germline trimming cut 2 bases from V and 4 bases from J; bases unmatched to any gene: 12. The CDR3 is 18 residues long. Germline V CDR1 and CDR2: LGHNA, YNFKEQ.